The sequence of this T cell receptor (beta chain) was determined in a study of neoadjuvant anti-PD-1 for oral cavity cancer. Sequencing was performed with immunoSEQ multiplex PCR; in TCRdb, only in-frame clones are kept and a portion is missing. This sample has 25,000 to 40,000 clones, with roughly 79% found just once. V lost 3 bases to trimming and J lost 0 bases, with 6 bases between them. The CDR3 spans 15 residues. In germline, CDR1 is MRHNA, CDR2 SNTAGT. Described time point: after neoadjuvant nivolumab, at surgical resection. This clone was counted only a few times. Distinct nucleotide sequences in the sample also encode this CDR3.

The chain links TRBV6-4 to TRBJ2-6, with D possibly matching TRBD1 (5 bases). The TCR originated in a person between 35 and 79 years old with oral cavity squamous cell carcinoma. Sample: PBMCs, taken after nivolumab (anti-PD-1) treatment. CDR3 sequence (DNA): TGTGCCAGCAGTGAAGACAGCTCTGGGGCCAACGTCCTGACTTTC. It codes for CASSEDSSGANVLTF.